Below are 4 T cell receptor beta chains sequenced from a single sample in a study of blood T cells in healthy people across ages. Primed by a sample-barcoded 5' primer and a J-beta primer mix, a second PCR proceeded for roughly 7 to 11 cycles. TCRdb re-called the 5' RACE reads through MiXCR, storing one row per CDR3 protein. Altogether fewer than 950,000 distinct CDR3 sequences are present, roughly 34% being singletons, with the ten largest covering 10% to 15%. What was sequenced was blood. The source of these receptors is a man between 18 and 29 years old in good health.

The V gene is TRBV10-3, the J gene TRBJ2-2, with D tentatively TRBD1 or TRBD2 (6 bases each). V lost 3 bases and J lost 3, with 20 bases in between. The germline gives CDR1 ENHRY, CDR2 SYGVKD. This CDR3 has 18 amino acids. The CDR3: CAISENPGWRGDTGELFF. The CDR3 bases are TGTGCCATCAGTGAAAATCCGGGTTGGAGGGGGGACACCGGGGAGCTGTTTTTT.

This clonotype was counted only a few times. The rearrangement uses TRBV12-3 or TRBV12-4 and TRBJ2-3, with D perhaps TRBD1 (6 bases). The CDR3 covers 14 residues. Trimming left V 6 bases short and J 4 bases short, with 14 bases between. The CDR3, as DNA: TGTGCCAGCAGGCTTACAGGGCCGGCAGATACGCAGTATTTT. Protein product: CASRLTGPADTQYF.

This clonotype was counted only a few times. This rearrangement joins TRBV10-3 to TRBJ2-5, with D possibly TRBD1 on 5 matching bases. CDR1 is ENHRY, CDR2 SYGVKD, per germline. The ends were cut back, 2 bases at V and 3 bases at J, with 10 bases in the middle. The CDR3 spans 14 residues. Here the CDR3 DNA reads TGTGCCATCAGTGAGAACAGGAAAGAAGAGACCCAGTACTTC. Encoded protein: CAISENRKEETQYF.

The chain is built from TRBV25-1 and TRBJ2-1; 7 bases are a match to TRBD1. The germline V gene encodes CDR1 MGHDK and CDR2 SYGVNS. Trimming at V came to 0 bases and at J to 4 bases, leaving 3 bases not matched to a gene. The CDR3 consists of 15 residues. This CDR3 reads CASSEYDRDYNEQFF. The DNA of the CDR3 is TGTGCCAGCAGTGAATACGACAGGGATTACAATGAGCAGTTCTTC.